This T cell receptor beta chain is from a study of CD8 T cells in ankylosing spondylitis. This CDR3 contains 15 residues. The V gene's germline CDR1 is SGHVS and CDR2 FQNEAQ. The germline V and J ends were trimmed by 5 bases and 3 bases, with 17 bases remaining between them. TCRdb itself ran the 5' RACE reads through MiXCR, one entry per CDR3 protein. The data contain 200,000 to 250,000 distinct CDR3 sequences, roughly 10% of them singletons. This sequence joins TRBV7-8 and TRBJ2-7, with a tentative D call TRBD1 (5 bases). This clonotype was obtained from a male donor with ankylosing spondylitis or in good health (not recorded which). Sequencing was performed on blood, either unsorted or a sorted T cell fraction (not recorded which). The CDR3, as DNA: TGTGCCAGCAGCCCGCAGGGATATACAGGCTACGAGCAGTACTTC. Its protein product is CASSPQGYTGYEQYF. Together with reference TRBV7-8 and TRBJ2-7, the CDR3 gives the full variable domain: GAGVSQSPRYKVAKRGQDVALRCDPISGHVSLFWYQQALGQGPEFLTYFQNEAQLDKSGLPSDRFFAERPEGSVSTLKIQRTQQEDSAVYLCASSPQGYTGYEQYFGPGTRLTVT.